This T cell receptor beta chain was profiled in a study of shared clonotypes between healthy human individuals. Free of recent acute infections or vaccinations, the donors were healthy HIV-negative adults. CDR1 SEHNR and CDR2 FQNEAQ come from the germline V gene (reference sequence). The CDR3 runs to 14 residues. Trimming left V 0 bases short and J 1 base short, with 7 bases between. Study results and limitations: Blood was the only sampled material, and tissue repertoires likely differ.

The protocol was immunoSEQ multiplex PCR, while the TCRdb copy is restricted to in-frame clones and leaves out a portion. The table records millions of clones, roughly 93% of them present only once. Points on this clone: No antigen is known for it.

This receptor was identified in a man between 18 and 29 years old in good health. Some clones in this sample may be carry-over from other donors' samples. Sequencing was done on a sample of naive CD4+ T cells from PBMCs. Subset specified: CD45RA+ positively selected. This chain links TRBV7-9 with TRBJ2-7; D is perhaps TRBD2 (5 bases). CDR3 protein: CASSLAGESYEQYF. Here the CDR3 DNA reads TGTGCCAGCAGCTTAGCGGGAGAGTCCTACGAGCAGTACTTC.